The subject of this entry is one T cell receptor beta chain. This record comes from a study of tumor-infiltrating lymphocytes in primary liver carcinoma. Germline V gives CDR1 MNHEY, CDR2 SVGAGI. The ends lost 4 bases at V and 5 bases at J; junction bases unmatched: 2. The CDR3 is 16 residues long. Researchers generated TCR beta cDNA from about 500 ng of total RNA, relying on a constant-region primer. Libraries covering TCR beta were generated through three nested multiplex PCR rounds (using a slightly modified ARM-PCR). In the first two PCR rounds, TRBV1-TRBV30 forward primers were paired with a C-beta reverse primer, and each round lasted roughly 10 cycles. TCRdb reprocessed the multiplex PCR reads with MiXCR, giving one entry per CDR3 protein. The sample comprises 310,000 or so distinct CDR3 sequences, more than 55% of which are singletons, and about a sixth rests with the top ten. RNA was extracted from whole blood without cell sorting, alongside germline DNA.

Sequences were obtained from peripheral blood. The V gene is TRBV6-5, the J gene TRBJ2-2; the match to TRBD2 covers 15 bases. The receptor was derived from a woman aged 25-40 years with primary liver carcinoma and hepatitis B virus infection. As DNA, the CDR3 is TGTGCCAGCAGTTGGGGGACTAGCGGGGGGACCGGGGAGCTGTTTTTT. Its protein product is CASSWGTSGGTGELFF.